Following are 12 T cell receptor beta chains from one sample sequenced in a study of blood T cell repertoires in COVID-19. Some clones are missing from TCRdb's copy, which holds only in-frame ones; the method was immunoSEQ multiplex PCR. The sample lists about 94,000 clones, roughly 80% occurring once. Sequences were obtained from peripheral blood. The receptors shown here come from a human donor in a cohort sampled during active COVID-19.

The chain carries TRBV28 and TRBJ2-7, with 10 bases aligning to TRBD2. Germline V lookup: CDR1 MDHEN, CDR2 SYDVKM. This CDR3 has 15 amino acids. V gave up 7 bases and J gave up 1 base; unmatched junction bases: 7. The CDR3 spells CASTISGGWSYEQYF. The CDR3 DNA follows: TGTGCCAGCACCATTAGCGGGGGGTGGTCCTACGAGCAGTACTTC.

The chain employs TRBV18 and TRBJ1-2; no definite D call. Germline V gene sequence: CDR1 KGHSH, CDR2 LQKENI. This CDR3 contains 15 residues. Trimming took 3 bases from V and 3 from J, leaving 14 bases between them. For the CDR3, the DNA is TGTGCCAGCTCACCCGAGTGGGGAGGTGACTATGGCTACACCTTC. The encoded protein is CASSPEWGGDYGYTF. Full variable domain (outside the CDR3, taken from reference TRBV18 and TRBJ1-2): NAGVMQNPRHLVRRRGQEARLRCSPMKGHSHVYWYRQLPEEGLKFMVYLQKENIIDESGMPKERFSAEFPKEGPSILRIQQVVRGDSAAYFCASSPEWGGDYGYTFGSGTRLTVV.

This sequence joins TRBV12-3 or TRBV12-4 and TRBJ2-7, with 10 bases identical to TRBD2. This CDR3 region has 13 residues. V trimming: 9 bases; J trimming: 3 bases; junction bases outside the gene matches: 5. The CDR3 reads CASQREGVYEQYF. In DNA, the CDR3 is TGTGCCAGTCAGCGGGAGGGGGTCTACGAGCAGTACTTC.

This chain connects TRBV3-1 (or the pseudogene TRBV3-2) to TRBJ2-5; D is uncertain. V was cut by 1 base and J by 5 bases, with 5 bases left in between. The CDR3 runs to 12 residues. CDR1 and CDR2 from the germline V gene are LGHDT and YNNKEL (reference sequence). CDR3 loop: CASSQVSETQYF. CDR3 DNA: TGTGCCAGCAGCCAAGTTAGTGAGACCCAGTACTTC.

This rearrangement joins TRBV28 to TRBJ1-1; D is perhaps TRBD1 (5 bases). Trimming left V 8 bases short and J 2 bases short, with 9 bases between. Germline CDR1 MDHEN, CDR2 SYDVKM. The CDR3 is 12 amino acids. CDR3 sequence: CASLDSNTEAFF. The CDR3 DNA is TGTGCCAGCCTAGACAGTAACACTGAAGCTTTCTTT.

This sequence joins TRBV7-9 and TRBJ2-7; 8 nucleotides match TRBD2. V trimming: 1 base; J trimming: 7 bases; junction bases outside the gene matches: 15. CDR3 size: 17 residues. Per the germline V gene, CDR1 is SEHNR and CDR2 is FQNEAQ (reference sequence). CDR3 region: CASSLGPGGAGGKEQYF. The CDR3 region has the DNA TGTGCCAGCAGCTTAGGCCCTGGGGGTGCGGGAGGAAAGGAGCAGTACTTC.

The CDR3 coding sequence is TGTGCCAGCAGTTTCGGGACTAGCGGGAAGGAGCAGTACTTC. Translating gives CASSFGTSGKEQYF. V gene TRBV6-5 combines with J gene TRBJ2-7; 13 nucleotides match TRBD2. Germline V gene data show CDR1 as MNHEY and CDR2 as SVGAGI. J was trimmed by 7 bases and V by 4 bases; bases with no gene match: 4. This CDR3 has 14 amino acids.

This clone was picked up a small number of times. This chain connects TRBV9 to TRBJ1-5; TRBD1 agrees at 7 bases. CDR1 and CDR2 from the germline V gene are SGDLS and YYNGEE. This CDR3 comprises 15 residues. V trimming: 0 bases; J trimming: 6 bases; junction bases outside the gene matches: 6. The CDR3 nucleotides are TGTGCCAGCAGCGTAGGCACAGGGGTCGGTCAGCCCCAGCATTTT. Its protein is CASSVGTGVGQPQHF.

This sequence joins TRBV19 and TRBJ2-7; 14 bases align to TRBD2. The germline V gene encodes CDR1 LNHDA and CDR2 SQIVND (reference sequence). CDR3 length: 17 amino acids. V trimming: 5 bases; J trimming: 5 bases; junction bases outside the gene matches: 11. CDR3 sequence (DNA): TGTGCCAGTAGTCTACCGACTAGCGGGAGGGCCACGCACGAGCAGTACTTC. This gives the protein CASSLPTSGRATHEQYF. Supplemented by reference TRBV19 and TRBJ2-7, the full variable domain reads DGGITQSPKYLFRKEGQNVTLSCEQNLNHDAMYWYRQDPGQGLRLIYYSQIVNDFQKGDIAEGYSVSREKKESFPLTVTSAQKNPTAFYLCASSLPTSGRATHEQYFGPGTRLTVT.

This chain uses TRBV28 with TRBJ1-6, with 7 bases lining up with TRBD1. Trimming at V came to 6 bases and at J to 7 bases, leaving 9 bases not matched to a gene. This CDR3 comprises 15 residues. Per the germline V gene, CDR1 is MDHEN and CDR2 is SYDVKM. The CDR3 reads CASSAPTGNNSPLHF. In nucleotides, the CDR3 is TGTGCCAGCAGCGCACCGACAGGGAACAATTCACCCCTCCACTTT.

This clone has more than one count but fewer than ten. This sequence joins TRBV18 and TRBJ1-6; TRBD1 matches 10 bases. The CDR3 runs 15 residues. Trimming at V came to 8 bases and at J to 14 bases, leaving 15 bases not matched to a gene. CDR1 and CDR2 from the germline V gene are KGHSH and LQKENI. The DNA for the CDR3 is TGTGCCAGCAGCACCTCCGGGACAGGGGATTTTGCCCTCCACTTT. It codes for CASSTSGTGDFALHF.

This chain uses TRBV7-9 with TRBJ2-1, with a weak D call TRBD1 (5 bases). Between the trimmed V and J ends, which lost 0 bases and 4 bases, there was a span of 7 bases. The CDR3 is 14 amino acids. CDR1 and CDR2 (germline): SEHNR, FQNEAQ (reference sequence). The CDR3 sequence: CASSLAQGYNEQFF. CDR3 bases: TGTGCCAGCAGCTTAGCCCAGGGATACAATGAGCAGTTCTTC.